This T cell receptor (beta chain) stems from a study of blood T cell repertoires in COVID-19. The ends were cut back, 9 bases at V and 0 bases at J, with 7 bases in the middle. Germline CDR1 MDHEN, CDR2 SYDVKM. CDR3 size: 12 residues. Profiling relied on immunoSEQ multiplex PCR, and the TCRdb table lists in-frame clones only, not all of them. This repertoire shows roughly 250,000 clones, roughly 82% found once; its top ten account for 4.5% to 5%. The chain couples TRBV28 to TRBJ2-3; D remains ambiguous. Sequencing used peripheral blood. The receptor was derived from a woman older than 75 with active or convalescent COVID-19. The CDR3 DNA is TGTGCCAGTTTAACTAGCACAGATACGCAGTATTTT. Protein: CASLTSTDTQYF.